One and the same sample provided the 6 T cell receptor beta chains below, sequenced in a study of T cell changes during pregnancy in multiple sclerosis. Here immunoSEQ multiplex PCR was the method, and the copy in TCRdb shows in-frame clones only, minus some. The sample has about 80,000 clones; approximately 90% are singletons. The sequences come from peripheral blood, collected before pregnancy. These receptors were taken from a female donor with multiple sclerosis, enrolled in a pregnancy study.

The chain links TRBV11-3 to TRBJ1-1; D ambiguous. Germline assignment: CDR1 SGHNT and CDR2 YENEEA. There are 13 residues in the CDR3. V lost 2 bases and J 1 base, leaving 5 bases between the germline ends. Written as DNA, the CDR3 is TGTGCCAGCAGCTTATCGAGGAACACTGAAGCTTTCTTT. The encoded protein is CASSLSRNTEAFF. The whole variable domain, remainder taken from reference TRBV11-3 and TRBJ1-1, is EAGVVQSPRYKIIEKKQPVAFWCNPISGHNTLYWYLQNLGQGPELLIRYENEEAVDDSQLPKDRFSAERLKGVDSTLKIQPAELGDSAVYLCASSLSRNTEAFFGQGTRLTVV.

V usage is TRBV6-5 and J usage is TRBJ2-4; D is unclear. Germline CDR1 and CDR2: MNHEY and SVGAGI. The CDR3 spans 14 residues. V was shortened by 7 bases and J by 0 bases, with 10 bases between the two germline ends. The DNA for the CDR3 is TGTGCCAGCACGACAACTCTAGCCAAAAACATTCAGTACTTC. This sequence encodes CASTTTLAKNIQYF.

The V gene is TRBV27, the J gene TRBJ1-4; D is perhaps TRBD1 (6 bases). V was trimmed by 4 bases and J by 3 bases, leaving 15 bases between them. This CDR3 comprises 16 residues. Germline CDR1 MNHEY, CDR2 SMNVEV (reference sequence). The DNA for the CDR3 is TGTGCCAGCAGTTCAGATACAGGGCTATCTAATGAAAAACTGTTTTTT. Amino acid sequence: CASSSDTGLSNEKLFF.

In its sample, this clone was seen a few times. The chain carries TRBV19 and TRBJ1-5, with D possibly being TRBD1 (6 bases). V lost 5 bases to trimming and J lost 7 bases, with 12 bases between them. In germline, CDR1 is LNHDA, CDR2 SQIVND (reference sequence). This CDR3 region has 13 residues. The CDR3 region has the DNA TGTGCCAGTAGTCTTAACAGGGACCAGCCCCAGCATTTT. This gives the protein CASSLNRDQPQHF.

This rearrangement joins TRBV25-1 to TRBJ2-1, with TRBD1 identical over 7 bases. This CDR3 has 14 residues. Germline V gene sequence: CDR1 MGHDK, CDR2 SYGVNS. The V gene end was trimmed by 5 bases and the J gene end by 4 bases; junction bases not matched to a gene: 5. The DNA of the CDR3 is TGTGCCAGCAGTAGGGACAGACTTTACAATGAGCAGTTCTTC. This translates into CASSRDRLYNEQFF.

The gene calls are TRBV9 and TRBJ2-1; possible D gene TRBD2, 6 bases. The V end was cut by 4 bases, the J end by 3 bases, with 23 bases between. The V gene's germline CDR1 is SGDLS and CDR2 YYNGEE. This CDR3 is 18 amino acids long. This CDR3 is CASSFETQAGSLYNEQFF. CDR3 sequence (DNA): TGTGCCAGCAGCTTTGAGACCCAGGCGGGGTCCCTCTACAATGAGCAGTTCTTC.